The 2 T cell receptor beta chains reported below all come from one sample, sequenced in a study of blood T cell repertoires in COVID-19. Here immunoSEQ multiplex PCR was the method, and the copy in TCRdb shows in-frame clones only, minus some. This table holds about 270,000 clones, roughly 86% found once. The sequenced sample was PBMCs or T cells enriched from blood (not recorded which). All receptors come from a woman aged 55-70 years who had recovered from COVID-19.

The CDR3 region is CARQGKGYGYTF. For the CDR3, the DNA is TGTGCCAGACAGGGGAAGGGCTATGGCTACACCTTC. V and J are TRBV21-1 and TRBJ1-2; the D call of TRBD1 is as the table states it, not checked on the DNA. TRBV21-1 is classified as a pseudogene. The CDR3 is 12 amino acids.

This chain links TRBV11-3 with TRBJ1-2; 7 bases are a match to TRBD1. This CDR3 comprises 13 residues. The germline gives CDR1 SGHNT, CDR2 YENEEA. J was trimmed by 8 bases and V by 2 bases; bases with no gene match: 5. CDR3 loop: CASSLPTGPGYTF. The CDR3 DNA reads TGTGCCAGCAGCTTACCGACAGGGCCCGGCTACACCTTC.